These 28 T cell receptor beta chains were sequenced from one sample in a study of blood T cell repertoires in COVID-19. Generated by immunoSEQ multiplex PCR, the TCRdb table keeps only in-frame clones and is missing some. The repertoire holds a few hundred thousand clones, with 80% to 90% as singletons. Specimen: PBMCs or T cells enriched from blood (not recorded which). These receptors all come from a man aged 25-45 years who had recovered from COVID-19.

The chain employs TRBV10-3 and TRBJ2-3; D is ambiguous. CDR1 and CDR2 from the germline V gene are ENHRY and SYGVKD. This CDR3 region has 13 residues. Trimming left V 8 bases short and J 1 base short, with 10 bases between. CDR3 nucleotides: TGTGCCATCTCCTCGGCGGGCACAGATACGCAGTATTTT. This encodes CAISSAGTDTQYF.

The rearrangement joins TRBV4-2 to TRBJ1-1; D is unclear. The CDR3 loop spans 16 amino acids. The germline V and J ends were trimmed by 5 bases and 5 bases, with 21 bases remaining between them. Germline V CDR1 and CDR2: LGHNA, YNFKEQ. This CDR3 reads CASSEAATGWITEAFF. CDR3 sequence (DNA): TGTGCCAGCAGCGAAGCTGCGACTGGGTGGATAACTGAAGCTTTCTTT.

This clone has more than one count but fewer than ten. In DNA, the CDR3 is TGTGCCAGCAGCTTATATAGCGGGACGACAGATACGCAGTATTTT. Its translation: CASSLYSGTTDTQYF. This chain joins TRBV7-3 and TRBJ2-3; 8 nucleotides align to TRBD2. The CDR3 has 15 residues. Per the germline V gene, CDR1 is SGHTA and CDR2 is FQGTGA. Trimming at V came to 2 bases and at J to 3 bases, leaving 4 bases not matched to a gene.

The chain combines TRBV7-2 with TRBJ1-2, with 11 bases matching TRBD1. This CDR3 is built from 14 residues. Germline V CDR1 and CDR2: SGHTA, FQGNSA. V shed 5 bases and J 7 bases; nucleotides not matched to a gene: 6. The CDR3 nucleotides read TGTGCCAGCAGCCCCGGGACAGGGGGTTTTGGCTACACCTTC. This translates into CASSPGTGGFGYTF.

CDR3 region: CASSQNTGAIQPQHF. The CDR3, as DNA: TGCGCCAGCAGCCAGAATACAGGGGCGATTCAGCCCCAGCATTTT. The V gene is TRBV4-1, the J gene TRBJ1-5, with TRBD1 matching 7 bases. This CDR3 comprises 15 residues. The germline V gene has CDR1 MGHRA and CDR2 YSYEKL. V trimming: 3 bases; J trimming: 6 bases; junction bases outside the gene matches: 8.

The chain links TRBV3-1 (or the pseudogene TRBV3-2) to TRBJ2-2; possibly TRBD1 for D (6 bases). V was shortened by 3 bases and J by 7 bases, with 18 bases between the two germline ends. The V gene's germline CDR1 is LGHDT and CDR2 YNNKEL (reference sequence). This CDR3 has 16 amino acids. CDR3 DNA sequence: TGTGCCAGCAGCCACGCCAGCAGGGGATGGGACGGGGAGCTGTTTTTT. Its protein is CASSHASRGWDGELFF.

This clone showed up just once. V and J are TRBV4-2 and TRBJ2-1; perhaps TRBD2 as D (6 bases). The ends were cut back, 1 base at V and 5 bases at J, with 15 bases in the middle. The CDR3 is 16 residues long. The germline V gene encodes CDR1 LGHNA and CDR2 YNFKEQ. The DNA of the CDR3 is TGTGCCAGCAGCCAAGGCGGGACCCAACGGGACAATGAGCAGTTCTTC. As protein: CASSQGGTQRDNEQFF.

This rearrangement joins TRBV19 to TRBJ2-2, with 13 bases identical to TRBD2. Trimming at V came to 5 bases and at J to 5 bases, leaving 8 bases not matched to a gene. The V gene's germline CDR1 is LNHDA and CDR2 SQIVND (reference sequence). This CDR3 has 17 residues. DNA of the CDR3: TGTGCCAGTAGTCCCAAACTAGCGGGGGGGCTAACCGGGGAGCTGTTTTTT. Its translation is CASSPKLAGGLTGELFF. The full variable domain, with the rest looked up from reference TRBV19 and TRBJ2-2, is DGGITQSPKYLFRKEGQNVTLSCEQNLNHDAMYWYRQDPGQGLRLIYYSQIVNDFQKGDIAEGYSVSREKKESFPLTVTSAQKNPTAFYLCASSPKLAGGLTGELFFGEGSRLTVL.

J is TRBJ1-4 and V is TRBV29-1; 10 bases line up with TRBD1. The CDR3 has 15 residues. CDR1 is SQVTM and CDR2 is ANQGSEA in the germline V gene. V lost 0 bases to trimming and J lost 8 bases; unmatched junction nucleotides: 6. The CDR3 spells CSVEDRGTGAEKLFF. The CDR3 DNA reads as TGCAGCGTTGAAGATCGCGGGACAGGGGCGGAAAAACTGTTTTTT.

This chain connects TRBV27 to TRBJ2-5; 8 nucleotides match TRBD1. Germline lookup yields CDR1 MNHEY and CDR2 SMNVEV (reference sequence). The length of the CDR3 is 16 residues. V gave up 5 bases and J gave up 2 bases; unmatched junction bases: 10. The CDR3 nucleotides are TGTGCCAGCAGTCACCGGACAGGGCTCTTTCAAGAGACCCAGTACTTC. Residues: CASSHRTGLFQETQYF.

The chain recombines TRBV7-3 with TRBJ1-2; 7 nucleotides line up with TRBD1. The germline V gene has CDR1 SGHTA and CDR2 FQGTGA. The CDR3 length is 14 residues. V was pared by 3 bases and J by 14 bases, with 15 bases of the junction left unmatched. CDR3 nucleotide sequence: TGTGCCAGCAGCTTTGGCGGGACAGAACCTTTACGGACCTTC. Translation: CASSFGGTEPLRTF.

V gene TRBV5-6 combines with J gene TRBJ1-5; TRBD1 aligns across 10 bases. J gave up 5 bases and V 4 bases, and 6 bases lay outside the gene matches. The CDR3 is 15 amino acids. Germline values: CDR1 SGHDT, CDR2 YYEEEE. CDR3 region: CASSRLDRGDQPQHF. The CDR3 DNA follows: TGTGCCAGCAGCAGATTGGACAGGGGGGATCAGCCCCAGCATTTT.

The chain links TRBV5-8 to TRBJ2-7, with D hard to call. The CDR3 has 15 residues. Germline V gives CDR1 SGHTS, CDR2 YDEGEE. Trimming pared 1 base from V and 5 bases from J, leaving 16 bases between. CDR3 bases: TGTGCCAGCAGCTTGTACGGCAGGTATACAAACGAGCAGTACTTC. This sequence encodes CASSLYGRYTNEQYF.

The rearrangement joins TRBV10-3 to TRBJ2-7, with no clear D. The V gene lost 2 bases and the J gene lost 5 bases, with 4 bases spanning the gap. The germline V gene has CDR1 ENHRY and CDR2 SYGVKD. The CDR3 contains 11 residues. CDR3 region: CAISELDEQYF. The CDR3 DNA follows: TGTGCCATCAGTGAGCTCGACGAGCAGTACTTC.

This chain links TRBV29-1 with TRBJ1-2, with 7 bases fitting TRBD1. Germline V gene data show CDR1 as SQVTM and CDR2 as ANQGSEA. V shed 4 bases, J shed 1 base, and the junction held 3 bases outside the gene matches. This CDR3 spans 13 amino acids. CDR3 sequence (DNA): TGCAGCGTTGTGGACAGGAGTAACTATGGCTACACCTTC. Protein sequence: CSVVDRSNYGYTF.

The chain is built from TRBV6-5 and TRBJ2-3, with TRBD1 as a possible D gene (6 bases). CDR3 length equals 12 residues. The germline V gene encodes CDR1 MNHEY and CDR2 SVGAGI. The germline V and J ends were trimmed by 10 bases and 5 bases, with 13 bases remaining between them. This CDR3 reads CATRAGVDTQYF. CDR3 sequence (DNA): TGTGCCACCCGAGCAGGGGTAGATACGCAGTATTTT.

This clone was picked up a small number of times. The chain combines TRBV6-5 with TRBJ2-1; 8 bases map to TRBD2. The V and J ends lost 7 bases and 4 bases, in that order; junction bases with no gene match: 9. The CDR3 is made up of 15 amino acids. Per the germline V gene, CDR1 is MNHEY and CDR2 is SVGAGI. The CDR3 reads CASTRASGPYNEQFF. The CDR3 DNA reads TGTGCCAGCACTCGGGCTAGCGGGCCGTACAATGAGCAGTTCTTC.

J is TRBJ1-1 and V is TRBV5-1; a possible D gene is TRBD1 (6 bases). CDR1 is SGHRS, CDR2 YFSETQ, per germline. CDR3 size: 15 residues. V gave up 3 bases and J gave up 1 base, with 13 bases separating them. The CDR3 DNA reads as TGCGCCAGCAGCTCCGACAGGCCCCGGAACACTGAAGCTTTCTTT. Translating gives CASSSDRPRNTEAFF.

The chain is built from TRBV19 and TRBJ1-2; 8 positions agree with TRBD1. The junction had 21 bases not matched to a gene; V was cut back by 6 bases and J by 6 bases. CDR1 LNHDA and CDR2 SQIVND come from the germline V gene (reference sequence). This CDR3 is built from 18 residues. As DNA, the CDR3 is TGTGCCAGTAGCCACAGACCCCGGACAGGGCTGCCCTTTGATGGCTACACCTTC. Protein: CASSHRPRTGLPFDGYTF.

This rearrangement joins TRBV12-3 or TRBV12-4 to TRBJ2-1; D not resolved. CDR3 length equals 10 residues. The V gene lost 6 bases and the J gene lost 6 bases, with 3 bases spanning the gap. CDR3 in amino acids: CASSLNEQFF. The CDR3 DNA reads TGTGCCAGCAGCCTCAATGAGCAGTTCTTC.

CDR3 coding DNA: TGTGCCAGTAGTATAGCGACAGGGCCCTATGGCTACACCTTC. Translated: CASSIATGPYGYTF. The rearrangement uses TRBV19 and TRBJ1-2; 7 bases agree with TRBD1. V lost 1 base and J lost 4; bases outside the gene matches: 3. This CDR3 has 14 residues. From germline, CDR1 is LNHDA and CDR2 SQIVND (reference sequence).

The chain employs TRBV3-1 (or the pseudogene TRBV3-2) and TRBJ1-6; 9 bases are a match to TRBD1. The CDR3 extends over 16 amino acids. V lost 3 bases, J lost 6 bases, and 6 bases stayed unmatched. Germline lookup yields CDR1 LGHDT and CDR2 YNNKEL (reference sequence). The CDR3 spells CASSHQGQGGNSPLHF. For the CDR3, the DNA is TGTGCCAGCAGCCACCAGGGACAGGGTGGTAATTCACCCCTCCACTTT.

This sequence joins TRBV9 and TRBJ1-5, with D perhaps TRBD1 (6 bases). The germline gives CDR1 SGDLS, CDR2 YYNGEE. This CDR3 is built from 16 residues. The ends were cut back, 3 bases at V and 1 base at J, with 14 bases in the middle. The CDR3 spells CASSEGELLSNQPQHF. The CDR3 bases are TGTGCCAGCAGCGAGGGGGAGCTGTTGAGCAATCAGCCCCAGCATTTT.

This clone was seen only once. V usage is TRBV28 and J usage is TRBJ1-5; possibly TRBD1 for D (6 bases). This CDR3 region has 14 residues. Germline CDR1 and CDR2: MDHEN and SYDVKM. V lost 6 bases, J lost 5 bases, and 14 bases lay in between. The CDR3 DNA follows: TGTGCCAGCAGCCCACCGGACAGTCATCAGCCCCAGCATTTT. Protein sequence: CASSPPDSHQPQHF.

The chain links TRBV5-1 to TRBJ2-4, with TRBD2 matching 8 bases. The CDR3 is made up of 16 amino acids. Germline V lookup: CDR1 SGHRS, CDR2 YFSETQ. Unmatched junction bases numbered 5, after V lost 3 bases and J lost 0 bases. The CDR3 nucleotides read TGCGCCAGCAGCTCGGGACTAGGGGTAGCCAAAAACATTCAGTACTTC. It translates to CASSSGLGVAKNIQYF.

The rearrangement uses TRBV6-5 and TRBJ2-7; 10 bases are shared with TRBD2. CDR3 length: 14 residues. Per germline, CDR1 MNHEY and CDR2 SVGAGI. J was trimmed by 6 bases and V by 4 bases; bases with no gene match: 6. The CDR3 DNA reads TGTGCCAGCAGTTTAAGCGGGGGGGCCTCCGAGCAGTACTTC. This gives the protein CASSLSGGASEQYF.

The V gene is TRBV29-1, the J gene TRBJ1-1; 11 positions match TRBD1. Germline values: CDR1 SQVTM, CDR2 ANQGSEA. This CDR3 is 14 amino acids long. V dropped 6 bases and J dropped 3; count of bases not matched to a gene: 6. CDR3 sequence: CSVDRGLMDTEAFF. The CDR3 nucleotides read TGCAGCGTGGACAGGGGGCTGATGGACACTGAAGCTTTCTTT.

This chain uses TRBV4-3 with TRBJ1-4; perhaps TRBD1 as D (6 bases). Germline assignment: CDR1 LGHNA and CDR2 YSLEER. CDR3 size: 16 residues. Deletions cut 0 bases from V and 5 bases from J, with 13 bases between. The CDR3 region has the DNA TGCGCCAGCAGCCAAGATTCCAGGGGTGACAATGAAAAACTGTTTTTT. It translates to CASSQDSRGDNEKLFF.